This is a list of T cell receptor beta chains from one sample in a study of T-cell reconstitution after alpha-beta-depleted transplantation in children. TCRdb fed the PCR reads into MiXCR, producing one record per CDR3 protein. Of around 380,000 distinct CDR3 sequences in the sample, under 13% were seen once. Sequencing used PBMCs from the stem cell graft donor, obtained from the stem cell graft. These receptors were obtained from a human donor who donated a stem cell graft to a child with acute myeloid leukemia. CDR3s include the opening cysteine and the closing phenylalanine or tryptophan. Each record gives: V gene, CDR3 protein.

>TRBV4-1
CASSQSLALWNEQFF
>TRBV5-1
CASSRRELPDTQYF
>TRBV6-1
CASSINAHGDTEAFF
>TRBV12-3/TRBV12-4
CASSLSRERAGELFF
>TRBV5-1
CASSFGPSLGELFF
>TRBV29-1
CSVGRQGGDTEAFF
>TRBV6-5
CASSSDTGVPSYNEQFF
>TRBV10-3
CAISEGGHDEQYF
>TRBV20-1
CSAREGTGPEGTQYF
>TRBV18
CASSPQDSGVYNEQFF
>TRBV20-1
CSAAARDRGRDEQFF
>TRBV27
CASSWTGVGELFF
>TRBV5-6
CASSLGPSGGRINEQFF
>TRBV2
CASSGQGPSTDTQYF
>TRBV7-7
CASSLGTGTSRTDTQYF
>TRBV5-8
CASSLGEGGELFF
>TRBV5-1
CASRGALQETQYF
>TRBV5-1
CASSQRLNEQFF
>TRBV12-3/TRBV12-4
CASSSTGGSTEAFF
>TRBV4-3
CASSQVALAGETQYF
>TRBV29-1
CSVRGGSTDTQYF
>TRBV3-1
CAGTKPWVASNQPQHF
>TRBV7-3
CASSYGTRTHEQFF
>TRBV10-3
CAISESKPGATNEKLFF
>TRBV2
CASSSQTSPGHNEQFF
>TRBV29-1
CSVEGGGTGVWEETQYF
>TRBV27
CASRGQGPGELFF
>TRBV5-1
CASSFRGNTEAFF
>TRBV4-1
CASSQAFEGGKPNEQFF